The 27 T cell receptor beta chains reported below all come from one sample, sequenced in a study of blood T cell repertoires in COVID-19 (dated by TCRdb to the early 2020s). The receptor library was made with the immunoSEQ multiplex PCR assay. Drawn from immuneACCESS, this table holds only the in-frame rearrangements with V and J called that TCRdb kept. Clones are partly lost; checked studies trace under half to an unresolved V gene and leave the rest unexplained. The sample contains roughly 230,000 clones, around 91% of them found a single time. The ten largest clones capture about 2.1% of the sample. The sample was peripheral blood. Receptors were obtained from a woman between 55 and 75 years old with COVID-19, enrolled during active disease.

CDR3 residues: CASSLLASADEQFF. CDR3 DNA sequence: TGTGCCAGCAGCTTACTAGCCTCCGCAGATGAGCAGTTCTTC. The J gene is TRBJ2-1, the V gene TRBV5-5, with a possible D match to TRBD2 (6 bases). V was cut by 2 bases and J by 8 bases, with 14 bases left in between. There are 14 residues in the CDR3. Looked up from germline, CDR1 is SGHKS and CDR2 is YYEKEE (reference sequence).

The chain is built from TRBV5-1 and TRBJ2-3; TRBD2 matches at 14 bases. This CDR3 is 16 amino acids long. The V gene end was trimmed by 4 bases and the J gene end by 4 bases; junction bases not matched to a gene: 5. Germline V CDR1 and CDR2: SGHRS, YFSETQ. CDR3 loop: CASSMGTSGGPDTQYF. The CDR3 region has the DNA TGCGCCAGCAGCATGGGGACTAGCGGGGGCCCAGATACGCAGTATTTT.

The gene calls are TRBV4-1 and TRBJ1-2; possibly TRBD1 for D (6 bases). CDR1 is MGHRA and CDR2 is YSYEKL in the germline V gene. The ends were cut back, 1 base at V and 2 bases at J, with 14 bases in the middle. CDR3 length equals 16 residues. The CDR3 DNA is TGCGCCAGCAGCCAAGTGCCGGCTGGGGGCAACTATGGCTACACCTTC. Translating it yields CASSQVPAGGNYGYTF.

V and J are TRBV11-2 and TRBJ2-7, with TRBD2 as a possible D gene (6 bases). CDR1 and CDR2 (germline): SGHAT, FQNNGV. Trimming removed 9 bases at V and 3 bases at J, with 18 bases between. CDR3 size: 14 residues. The CDR3 coding sequence is TGTGCCAGTAGATCCTTTGCGGGGAGCTACGAGCAGTACTTC. Its translation: CASRSFAGSYEQYF.

V is TRBV6-1 and J is TRBJ2-1, with D possibly TRBD2 on 5 matching bases. Trimming took 2 bases from V and 12 from J, leaving 20 bases between them. The CDR3 is 15 residues long. Germline loops: CDR1 MNHNS, CDR2 SASEGT. The CDR3 spells CASSELWQSGMMQFF. In DNA form, the CDR3 reads TGTGCCAGCAGTGAACTTTGGCAGTCGGGGATGATGCAGTTCTTC.

This clone was seen only once. The gene calls are TRBV5-1 and TRBJ1-4, with D possibly being TRBD1 (5 bases). The CDR3 extends over 14 amino acids. Germline V gives CDR1 SGHRS, CDR2 YFSETQ. V lost 7 bases and J 8 bases, leaving 18 bases between the germline ends. Here the CDR3 reads CASGPGGMGEKLFF. CDR3 sequence (DNA): TGCGCCAGCGGCCCTGGGGGGATGGGCGAAAAACTGTTTTTT. Full variable domain (rest looked up from reference TRBV5-1 and TRBJ1-4): KAGVTQTPRYLIKTRGQQVTLSCSPISGHRSVSWYQQTPGQGLQFLFEYFSETQRNKGNFPGRFSGRQFSNSRSEMNVSTLELGDSALYLCASGPGGMGEKLFFGSGTQLSVL.

This sequence joins TRBV6-5 and TRBJ1-5; TRBD1 agrees at 7 bases. Germline values: CDR1 MNHEY, CDR2 SVGAGI. The V segment lost 5 bases and the J segment 5 bases; nucleotides outside the gene matches: 9. The CDR3 has 15 residues. The CDR3 sequence: CASSRGTVLDQPQHF. CDR3 DNA: TGTGCCAGCAGTCGCGGGACAGTCCTTGATCAGCCCCAGCATTTT.

This chain joins TRBV5-4 and TRBJ2-2, with a weak D call TRBD2 (6 bases). Trimming shortened V by 2 bases and J by 1 base, and 12 bases separated the two germline ends. Germline CDR1 is SGHNT and CDR2 is YYREEE (reference sequence). The CDR3 spans 16 residues. CDR3 nucleotide sequence: TGTGCCAGCAGCTTTGATCCCGGGGGGAACACCGGGGAGCTGTTTTTT. Its protein is CASSFDPGGNTGELFF. The entire variable domain, with the rest obtained from reference TRBV5-4 and TRBJ2-2, is as follows: ETGVTQSPTHLIKTRGQQVTLRCSSQSGHNTVSWYQQALGQGPQFIFQYYREEENGRGNFPPRFSGLQFPNYSSELNVNALELDDSALYLCASSFDPGGNTGELFFGEGSRLTVL.

J is TRBJ1-5 and V is TRBV7-8; maybe TRBD1 (5 bases). This CDR3 region has 16 residues. Trimming pared 6 bases from V and 1 base from J, leaving 16 bases between. Germline-derived CDR1 and CDR2 are SGHVS and FQNEAQ. The CDR3 spells CASSYGWGESNQPQHF. CDR3 DNA sequence: TGTGCCAGCAGTTACGGGTGGGGGGAGAGCAATCAGCCCCAGCATTTT.

This chain uses TRBV20-1 with TRBJ1-6, with 8 bases identical to TRBD1. Germline assignment: CDR1 DFQATT and CDR2 SNEGSKA (reference sequence). CDR3 length: 14 amino acids. With 3 bases clipped from V and 14 bases from J, the junction kept 12 bases outside the gene matches. Here the CDR3 DNA reads TGCAGTGCTAGTATGGGACAGGCCTTTGGGGCCCTCCACTTT. Translation: CSASMGQAFGALHF.

This clone was observed a single time. The chain is built from TRBV5-5 and TRBJ2-3; D perhaps matches TRBD1 (6 bases). This CDR3 comprises 13 residues. Germline CDR1 and CDR2: SGHKS and YYEKEE (reference sequence). Trimming cost V 0 bases and J 5 bases, with 7 bases left between them. The CDR3 reads CASSLGGQDTQYF. DNA for the CDR3: TGTGCCAGCAGCTTGGGGGGGCAAGATACGCAGTATTTT.

The CDR3 nucleotides are TGTGCCAGCAGCGGGACAGGCTATGGCTACACCTTC. Amino acid sequence: CASSGTGYGYTF. This rearrangement joins TRBV6-6 to TRBJ1-2; 8 nucleotides align to TRBD1. The CDR3 runs 12 residues. Trimming took 6 bases from V and 4 from J; bases not matched to a gene: 1. The germline V gene has CDR1 MNHNY and CDR2 SVGAGI (reference sequence).

The chain couples TRBV3-1 (or the pseudogene TRBV3-2) to TRBJ1-1; D may be TRBD1 (6 bases). V was cut by 0 bases and J by 1 base, with 15 bases left in between. In germline, CDR1 is LGHDT, CDR2 YNNKEL (reference sequence). The CDR3 is made up of 17 amino acids. The CDR3 nucleotides are TGTGCCAGCAGCCAAGATGTGTTGGGACATCCGAACACTGAAGCTTTCTTT. Residues: CASSQDVLGHPNTEAFF.

This chain links TRBV7-3 with TRBJ1-2, with 7 bases aligning to TRBD1. The germline V gene encodes CDR1 SGHTA and CDR2 FQGTGA. The length of the CDR3 is 13 residues. The V and J ends lost 5 bases and 7 bases, in that order; junction bases with no gene match: 7. The CDR3 coding sequence is TGTGCCAGCAGCCAAACCGGGACAGCTGGCTACACCTTC. Translated: CASSQTGTAGYTF.

The chain recombines TRBV18 with TRBJ1-3; D unclear. With 6 bases removed from V and 0 bases from J, the gap between germline ends came to 15 bases. The CDR3 runs to 16 residues. Germline V gene sequence: CDR1 KGHSH, CDR2 LQKENI. Here the CDR3 reads CASSTTRSYSGNTIYF. CDR3 nucleotide sequence: TGTGCCAGCTCCACCACGAGGAGCTACTCTGGAAACACCATATATTTT.

The V call is TRBV3-1 (or the pseudogene TRBV3-2), the J call TRBJ1-1; TRBD1 is a possible D gene (6 bases). Trimming took off 0 bases at V and 7 bases at J, with 15 bases between the two ends. CDR1 LGHDT and CDR2 YNNKEL come from the germline V gene (reference sequence). The CDR3 length is 15 residues. CDR3 sequence reads: CASSQDLRGQIEAFF. The CDR3 DNA sequence: TGTGCCAGCAGCCAAGATCTTAGAGGACAGATTGAAGCTTTCTTT.

This chain joins TRBV7-3 and TRBJ2-3; 8 bases align to TRBD1. CDR1 and CDR2 from the germline V gene are SGHTA and FQGTGA. The length of the CDR3 is 16 residues. With V trimmed by 3 bases and J by 3 bases, 8 bases remained unmatched. The CDR3 coding sequence is TGTGCCAGCAGCTTCAGGGGGCATGGTAGTACAGATACGCAGTATTTT. This translates into CASSFRGHGSTDTQYF.

The chain uses TRBV7-2 and TRBJ1-3; the D gene is possibly TRBD1 (6 bases). The CDR3 is 17 residues long. Deletions cut 0 bases from V and 0 bases from J, with 12 bases between. CDR1 SGHTA and CDR2 FQGNSA come from the germline V gene. This chain's CDR3 is CASSLARTQGSGNTIYF. Written as DNA, the CDR3 is TGTGCCAGCAGCTTAGCGAGGACACAGGGCTCTGGAAACACCATATATTTT.

The genes are TRBV18 and TRBJ1-1, with D possibly matching TRBD1 (5 bases). CDR3 length: 15 residues. Per the germline V gene, CDR1 is KGHSH and CDR2 is LQKENI. Trimming took off 5 bases at V and 8 bases at J, with 21 bases between the two ends. As DNA, the CDR3 is TGTGCCAGCTCAGAGATGGGAAATACAGGAAAAGAAGCTTTCTTT. This codes for CASSEMGNTGKEAFF.

This rearrangement joins TRBV7-9 to TRBJ2-2; 7 bases align to TRBD2. The CDR3 is 17 amino acids. V lost 7 bases, J lost 5 bases, and 16 bases stayed unmatched. Germline V gene lookup returns CDR1 SEHNR and CDR2 FQNEAQ (reference sequence). The CDR3 DNA is TGTGCCAGCACCTCACCCGAGGGCGGGGGAAATACCGGGGAGCTGTTTTTT. It translates to CASTSPEGGGNTGELFF.

V usage is TRBV5-1 and J usage is TRBJ1-2; 10 bases agree with TRBD1. The ends lost 4 bases at V and 7 bases at J; junction bases unmatched: 13. CDR3 length: 16 residues. CDR1 and CDR2 (germline): SGHRS, YFSETQ. The CDR3, as DNA: TGCGCCAGCAGCCCTATACCCGGGACAGGGGAAGGTGGCTACACCTTC. This translates into CASSPIPGTGEGGYTF.

J is TRBJ2-3 and V is TRBV6-2 or TRBV6-3, with 11 bases lining up with TRBD1. The trim removed 6 bases at V and 5 bases at J, leaving 10 bases unmatched. The CDR3 consists of 16 residues. The germline V gene encodes CDR1 MNHEY and CDR2 SVGEGT. The CDR3 here is CASSPAGTGGRDTQYF. The CDR3, as DNA: TGTGCCAGCAGCCCCGCCGGGACAGGGGGTAGAGATACGCAGTATTTT.

The chain links TRBV5-1 to TRBJ1-6, with D perhaps matching TRBD1 (6 bases). The CDR3 sequence is 15 residues long. V was trimmed by 1 base and J by 5 bases, leaving 10 bases between them. CDR1 and CDR2 (germline): SGHRS, YFSETQ. CDR3 nucleotide sequence: TGCGCCAGCAGCTTGATGACAGGAGATAATTCACCCCTCCACTTT. Its protein is CASSLMTGDNSPLHF. Filled out from reference TRBV5-1 and TRBJ1-6, the complete variable domain reads KAGVTQTPRYLIKTRGQQVTLSCSPISGHRSVSWYQQTPGQGLQFLFEYFSETQRNKGNFPGRFSGRQFSNSRSEMNVSTLELGDSALYLCASSLMTGDNSPLHFGNGTRLTVT.

The genes are TRBV4-3 and TRBJ2-7, with 8 bases that match TRBD2. Germline V CDR1 and CDR2: LGHNA, YSLEER. The CDR3 contains 15 residues. V lost 0 bases and J lost 3; bases outside the gene matches: 4. In DNA form, the CDR3 reads TGCGCCAGCAGCCAAGAGGGGCGGGGGGTCTACGAGCAGTACTTC. Translating it yields CASSQEGRGVYEQYF.

V is TRBV19 and J is TRBJ2-7; 9 nucleotides agree with TRBD1. Germline lookup yields CDR1 LNHDA and CDR2 SQIVND (reference sequence). The junction had 6 bases not matched to a gene; V was cut back by 6 bases and J by 3 bases. The CDR3 length is 14 residues. The CDR3 sequence: CASSSPGQGYEQYF. DNA of the CDR3: TGTGCCAGTAGCTCACCGGGACAGGGCTACGAGCAGTACTTC.

Concerning this clone itself: The sample carries other DNA sequences with the same CDR3. The chain recombines TRBV7-2 with TRBJ1-1; D gene unclear. CDR3 length: 13 residues. Germline V gene sequence: CDR1 SGHTA, CDR2 FQGNSA. V lost 3 bases and J lost 2, with 7 bases in between. DNA for the CDR3: TGTGCCAGCAGCTTCTCAGAAAACACTGAAGCTTTCTTT. It translates to CASSFSENTEAFF.

This sequence joins TRBV30 and TRBJ1-2; TRBD1 agrees at 9 bases. The CDR3 extends over 14 amino acids. V shed 4 bases and J 4 bases; nucleotides not matched to a gene: 7. Germline V gene sequence: CDR1 GTSNPN, CDR2 SVGIG (reference sequence). The CDR3 is CAWIPDRGLYGYTF. The CDR3 region has the DNA TGTGCCTGGATTCCGGACAGGGGTCTCTATGGCTACACCTTC.